This entry lists 18 T cell receptor beta chains sequenced from one sample in a study of technical replicates of blood from a handful of donors. The data were produced by immunoSEQ multiplex PCR, yet TCRdb's version contains in-frame clones alone and is incomplete. This sample has around 100,000 clones, with 96% found just once. Sequenced sample: T cells isolated from PBMCs. The receptors were sampled from a human donor in good health.

The chain employs TRBV5-1 and TRBJ2-1; TRBD2 might be the D (6 bases). Germline CDR1 is SGHRS and CDR2 is YFSETQ. CDR3 length: 16 amino acids. Trimming stripped 0 bases from V and 7 bases from J, with 17 bases between. The chain's CDR3 is CASSLDFSEGINEQFF. CDR3 coding DNA: TGCGCCAGCAGCTTGGACTTTTCGGAGGGAATTAATGAGCAGTTCTTC.

This sequence joins TRBV25-1 and TRBJ2-7; 10 bases are shared with TRBD2. There are 14 residues in the CDR3. Germline V gene sequence: CDR1 MGHDK, CDR2 SYGVNS. V shed 5 bases, J shed 2 bases, and the junction held 3 bases outside the gene matches. Here the CDR3 reads CASSFTSGAYEQYF. CDR3 bases: TGTGCCAGCAGTTTTACTAGCGGGGCCTACGAGCAGTACTTC.

The chain is built from TRBV29-1 and TRBJ2-5; 14 bases agree with TRBD2. Germline loops: CDR1 SQVTM, CDR2 ANQGSEA. Trimming took 5 bases from V and 5 from J; bases not matched to a gene: 13. The CDR3 has 17 residues. The CDR3 DNA reads as TGCAGCGTTTCTACCGGGACTAGCGGGGGTGCGGGGGAGACCCAGTACTTC. Its translation: CSVSTGTSGGAGETQYF.

This clone showed up just once. This chain uses TRBV7-7 with TRBJ2-7, with D hard to call. Between the trimmed V and J ends, which lost 0 bases and 4 bases, there was a span of 7 bases. The CDR3 spans 13 residues. The germline CDR1 and CDR2 sequences are SSHAT and FNYEAQ (reference sequence). The chain's CDR3 is CASSLAETYEQYF. In nucleotides, the CDR3 is TGTGCCAGCAGCTTAGCGGAGACGTACGAGCAGTACTTC.

The chain joins TRBV11-2 to TRBJ2-2, with D tentatively TRBD1 (6 bases). This CDR3 is built from 15 residues. Germline values: CDR1 SGHAT, CDR2 FQNNGV. The V and J ends lost 1 base and 4 bases respectively, with 10 bases between them. DNA for the CDR3: TGTGCCAGCAGCTTAGGGGACATTCTCACCGGGGAGCTGTTTTTT. It encodes CASSLGDILTGELFF.

J is TRBJ2-1 and V is TRBV7-9; D not certain. This CDR3 has 12 amino acids. Trimming pared 7 bases from V and 7 bases from J, leaving 11 bases between. Germline CDR1 reads SEHNR; CDR2 reads FQNEAQ (reference sequence). CDR3 loop: CASNPPGNEQFF. The DNA of the CDR3 is TGTGCCAGCAACCCCCCCGGGAATGAGCAGTTCTTC.

The V and J genes are TRBV27 and TRBJ2-7; 7 nucleotides align to TRBD1. The CDR3 has 14 amino acids. CDR1 MNHEY and CDR2 SMNVEV come from the germline V gene (reference sequence). V trimming: 2 bases; J trimming: 2 bases; junction bases outside the gene matches: 3. The CDR3 DNA sequence: TGTGCCAGCAGTTTACAGGGGGACCCCTACGAGCAGTACTTC. Amino acids: CASSLQGDPYEQYF.

The V and J genes are TRBV6-5 and TRBJ2-2, with D possibly being TRBD1 (6 bases). Trimming stripped 5 bases from V and 1 base from J, with 11 bases between. The CDR3 runs to 15 residues. Per germline, CDR1 MNHEY and CDR2 SVGAGI. This CDR3 reads CASSTGTKNTGELFF. The CDR3 DNA sequence: TGTGCCAGCAGTACCGGGACAAAGAACACCGGGGAGCTGTTTTTT.

This clone was seen just once. V and J are TRBV2 and TRBJ1-1; 7 positions match TRBD1. J was trimmed by 0 bases and V by 3 bases; bases with no gene match: 4. Germline loops: CDR1 SNHLY, CDR2 FYNNEI. The CDR3 contains 15 residues. The CDR3 nucleotides are TGTGCCAGCAGTGATCAGACAGGGCTGAACACTGAAGCTTTCTTT. Its protein product is CASSDQTGLNTEAFF.

The chain joins TRBV5-6 to TRBJ1-2; D remains unclear. Germline CDR1 and CDR2: SGHDT and YYEEEE. Trimming took 4 bases from V and 4 from J, leaving 20 bases between them. The CDR3 runs to 16 residues. CDR3 region: CASSRSRISNLYGYTF. Written as DNA, the CDR3 is TGTGCCAGCAGCAGATCGCGGATCTCTAACCTCTATGGCTACACCTTC.

The rearrangement links TRBV5-4 to TRBJ2-5, with a possible D match to TRBD2 (7 bases). Between the trimmed V and J ends, which lost 3 bases and 4 bases, there was a span of 16 bases. Per the germline V gene, CDR1 is SGHNT and CDR2 is YYREEE (reference sequence). The CDR3 length is 15 residues. The CDR3 nucleotides read TGTGCCAGCAGCTGGGAGGGGGGGAGACGAGAGACCCAGTACTTC. Translated, it gives CASSWEGGRRETQYF.

This chain links TRBV5-1 with TRBJ2-6, with D unclear. The CDR3 is made up of 15 amino acids. Per the germline V gene, CDR1 is SGHRS and CDR2 is YFSETQ. The V and J ends lost 2 bases and 1 base respectively, with 7 bases between them. The CDR3 sequence is CASSLQSSGANVLTF. For the CDR3, the DNA is TGCGCCAGCAGCTTACAATCTTCTGGGGCCAACGTCCTGACTTTC.

This clone is a singleton in its sample. This sequence joins TRBV15 and TRBJ2-7; 9 bases line up with TRBD1. After removal of 4 bases from V and 2 bases from J, the junction contained 3 bases not matched to a gene. CDR3 size: 14 residues. Germline CDR1 is LNHNV and CDR2 is YYDKDF (reference sequence). CDR3: CATSTDRGPYEQYF. The CDR3 DNA sequence: TGTGCCACCAGCACGGACAGGGGACCCTACGAGCAGTACTTC.

The chain couples TRBV5-1 to TRBJ1-2, with TRBD1 matching 8 bases. This CDR3 region has 14 residues. Germline lookup yields CDR1 SGHRS and CDR2 YFSETQ. V trimming: 4 bases; J trimming: 7 bases; junction bases outside the gene matches: 9. The CDR3 DNA reads TGCGCCAGCAGCCCCAGACAGGGGTTGGGTGGCTACACCTTC. It yields the protein CASSPRQGLGGYTF.

This clone has just one count. The chain uses TRBV10-3 and TRBJ1-1, with TRBD1 as a possible D gene (5 bases). The germline V gene has CDR1 ENHRY and CDR2 SYGVKD. The CDR3 runs to 15 residues. V dropped 5 bases and J dropped 1 base, with 14 bases sitting between them. Written as DNA, the CDR3 is TGTGCCATCAGTCCAGGGAAAGGATGGAACACTGAAGCTTTCTTT. Amino acid sequence: CAISPGKGWNTEAFF.

This clone has just a few counts. The chain carries TRBV20-1 and TRBJ1-1, with no clear D. The germline gives CDR1 DFQATT, CDR2 SNEGSKA (reference sequence). This CDR3 comprises 11 residues. The V gene lost 5 bases and the J gene lost 4 bases, with 8 bases spanning the gap. The chain's CDR3 is CSALYGTEAFF. The CDR3 nucleotides read TGCAGTGCTTTATACGGCACTGAAGCTTTCTTT.

This clone was detected only once. The chain employs TRBV7-9 and TRBJ1-3; D perhaps matches TRBD1 (5 bases). Germline assignment: CDR1 SEHNR and CDR2 FQNEAQ (reference sequence). The V end was cut by 2 bases, the J end by 4 bases, with 12 bases between. The CDR3 loop spans 15 amino acids. CDR3 DNA: TGTGCCAGCAGCTTAAGGGGTAATCGAGGAAACACCATATATTTT. Translation: CASSLRGNRGNTIYF. Variable domain in full (rest from reference TRBV7-9 and TRBJ1-3): DTGVSQNPRHKITKRGQNVTFRCDPISEHNRLYWYRQTLGQGPEFLTYFQNEAQLEKSRLLSDRFSAERPKGSFSTLEIQRTEQGDSAMYLCASSLRGNRGNTIYFGEGSWLTVV.

The rearrangement links TRBV7-6 to TRBJ2-7; no clear D. This CDR3 contains 13 residues. Trimming removed 4 bases at V and 1 base at J, with 8 bases between. The V gene's germline CDR1 is SGHVS and CDR2 FNYEAQ. In DNA form, the CDR3 reads TGTGCCAGCAGCTCAGATCTTTCCTACGAGCAGTACTTC. Its protein is CASSSDLSYEQYF.